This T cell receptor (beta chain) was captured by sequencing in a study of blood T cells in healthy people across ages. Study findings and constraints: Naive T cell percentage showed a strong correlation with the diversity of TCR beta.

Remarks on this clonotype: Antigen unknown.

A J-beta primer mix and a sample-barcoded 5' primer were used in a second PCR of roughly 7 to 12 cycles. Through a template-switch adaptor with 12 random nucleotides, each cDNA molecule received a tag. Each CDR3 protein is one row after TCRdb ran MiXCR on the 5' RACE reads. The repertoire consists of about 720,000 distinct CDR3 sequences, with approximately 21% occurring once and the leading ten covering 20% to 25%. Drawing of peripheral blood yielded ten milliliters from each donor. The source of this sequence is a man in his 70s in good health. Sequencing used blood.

The CDR3 is CAIRRGTGGENSSPLHF. The CDR3 coding sequence is TGTGCCATCAGACGAGGGACAGGGGGTGAGAATAGTTCACCCCTCCACTTT. The V gene is TRBV10-3, the J gene TRBJ1-6, with 11 bases identical to TRBD1. The length of the CDR3 is 17 residues. CDR1 is ENHRY and CDR2 is SYGVKD in the germline V gene. V was pared by 6 bases and J by 9 bases, with 13 bases of the junction left unmatched.